This record looks at one TCR beta chain sequence and its context. The antigen is undetermined. TCRdb's table, derived via immunoSEQ multiplex PCR, lists solely in-frame clones and lacks some. The table has more than 10,000 clones, about 92% seen once. This sample was included in a study of STAT3 mutations in large granular lymphocyte leukemia. Findings and caveats of the study: Differing intervals and regimens complicate linking therapy response to clone burden. In T-cell large granular lymphocyte leukemia, about half of patients showed multiple immunodominant subclonotypes.

Per the germline V gene, CDR1 is SGDLS and CDR2 is YYNGEE. The CDR3 sequence is 15 residues long. Trimming removed 0 bases from V and 7 bases from J, with 16 bases in between. V is TRBV9 and J is TRBJ1-2; unclear D gene. This TCR was sampled from a man aged 35-49 years with T-cell large granular lymphocyte leukemia. Some clones in this sample may be carry-over from other donors' samples. The sample was peripheral blood mononuclear cells. The CDR3 loop reads CASSVGAAGLGGYTF. CDR3 DNA sequence: TGTGCCAGCAGCGTAGGCGCTGCTGGGCTGGGTGGCTACACCTTC.